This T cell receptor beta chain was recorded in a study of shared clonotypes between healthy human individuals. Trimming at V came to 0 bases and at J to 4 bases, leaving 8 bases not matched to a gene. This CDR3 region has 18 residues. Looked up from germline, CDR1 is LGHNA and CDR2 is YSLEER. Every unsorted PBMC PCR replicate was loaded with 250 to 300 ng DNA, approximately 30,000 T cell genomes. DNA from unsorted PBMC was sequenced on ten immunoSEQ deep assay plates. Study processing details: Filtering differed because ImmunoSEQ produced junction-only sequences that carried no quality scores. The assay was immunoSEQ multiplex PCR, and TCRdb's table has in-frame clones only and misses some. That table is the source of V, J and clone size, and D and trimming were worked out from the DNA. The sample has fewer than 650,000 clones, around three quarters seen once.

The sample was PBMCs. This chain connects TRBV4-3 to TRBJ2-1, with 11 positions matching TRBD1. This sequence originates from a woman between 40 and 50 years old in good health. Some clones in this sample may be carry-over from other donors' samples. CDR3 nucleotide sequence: TGCGCCAGCAGCCAAGAGCCGACCGGGACAGGGGGGTACAATGAGCAGTTCTTC. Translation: CASSQEPTGTGGYNEQFF.